This entry describes one T cell receptor beta chain. Its antigen is as yet unknown. This sample stems from a study of cytomegalovirus exposure and HLA in healthy donors. The CDR3 runs 15 residues. Germline values: CDR1 SGHAT, CDR2 FQDESV (reference sequence). The J segment lost 7 bases and the V segment lost 5 bases, leaving 13 bases of the junction unmatched. 13 Jbeta primers and 60 Vbeta primers were used for the PCR. Sequenced by immunoSEQ multiplex PCR; TCRdb stores in-frame clones only, minus some. This sample contains some 56,000 clones. Study-level findings and limits: Data from an earlier analysis indicated that most TCR beta V segments were productive either about 90% or about 30% of the time. In a later analysis, the majority of CMV-associated beta chains seemingly showed HLA restriction. What was likely a sequencing artifact was a cluster of highly shared sequence variants.

The sequence was collected from a woman aged 25 to 39 in good health and CMV-seropositive. The sequenced sample consisted of PBMCs. V is TRBV11-1 and J is TRBJ2-7; 8 nucleotides agree with TRBD1. The CDR3 sequence: CASSPGQGPSVEQYF. The CDR3 bases are TGTGCCAGCAGCCCAGGACAGGGACCCTCTGTGGAGCAGTACTTC.